The 3 T cell receptor beta chains given below trace back to one sample, sequenced in a study of blood T cell repertoires in COVID-19 (dated by TCRdb to the early 2020s). Libraries were constructed by the immunoSEQ multiplex PCR assay. TCRdb provides this immuneACCESS table in a form limited to in-frame rearrangements. Some clones are lacking; in checked studies, under half of them reflect an unresolved V gene, and why the rest are absent is not known. Counted in this sample were 85,000 to 110,000 clones; roughly 87% of them appeared once. The ten biggest clones cover roughly 6.2% of the sample. Sequenced sample: peripheral blood. Source of these receptors: a human donor in a cohort sampled during active COVID-19.

This sequence joins TRBV10-3 and TRBJ2-7, with 7 bases fitting TRBD1. Per the germline V gene, CDR1 is ENHRY and CDR2 is SYGVKD. This CDR3 contains 14 residues. The V segment lost 0 bases and the J segment 3 bases; nucleotides outside the gene matches: 2. CDR3 sequence: CAISESGTVYEQYF. CDR3 bases: TGTGCCATCAGTGAGTCAGGGACAGTCTACGAGCAGTACTTC.

The rearrangement links TRBV7-8 to TRBJ2-1; 8 bases map to TRBD2. The CDR3 has 15 amino acids. Germline loops: CDR1 SGHVS, CDR2 FQNEAQ. J was trimmed by 9 bases and V by 2 bases; bases with no gene match: 9. The CDR3 reads CASSLRSSGQGEQFF. CDR3 bases: TGTGCCAGCAGCTTACGTTCTAGCGGGCAGGGTGAGCAGTTCTTC.

The chain has TRBV5-8 and TRBJ2-7; 10 nucleotides align to TRBD2. This CDR3 is built from 15 residues. CDR1 is SGHTS, CDR2 YDEGEE, per germline. V dropped 3 bases and J dropped 2; count of bases not matched to a gene: 5. The CDR3 sequence: CASSSRLAGAYEQYF. CDR3 DNA sequence: TGTGCCAGCAGCTCTCGGCTAGCGGGAGCCTACGAGCAGTACTTC.